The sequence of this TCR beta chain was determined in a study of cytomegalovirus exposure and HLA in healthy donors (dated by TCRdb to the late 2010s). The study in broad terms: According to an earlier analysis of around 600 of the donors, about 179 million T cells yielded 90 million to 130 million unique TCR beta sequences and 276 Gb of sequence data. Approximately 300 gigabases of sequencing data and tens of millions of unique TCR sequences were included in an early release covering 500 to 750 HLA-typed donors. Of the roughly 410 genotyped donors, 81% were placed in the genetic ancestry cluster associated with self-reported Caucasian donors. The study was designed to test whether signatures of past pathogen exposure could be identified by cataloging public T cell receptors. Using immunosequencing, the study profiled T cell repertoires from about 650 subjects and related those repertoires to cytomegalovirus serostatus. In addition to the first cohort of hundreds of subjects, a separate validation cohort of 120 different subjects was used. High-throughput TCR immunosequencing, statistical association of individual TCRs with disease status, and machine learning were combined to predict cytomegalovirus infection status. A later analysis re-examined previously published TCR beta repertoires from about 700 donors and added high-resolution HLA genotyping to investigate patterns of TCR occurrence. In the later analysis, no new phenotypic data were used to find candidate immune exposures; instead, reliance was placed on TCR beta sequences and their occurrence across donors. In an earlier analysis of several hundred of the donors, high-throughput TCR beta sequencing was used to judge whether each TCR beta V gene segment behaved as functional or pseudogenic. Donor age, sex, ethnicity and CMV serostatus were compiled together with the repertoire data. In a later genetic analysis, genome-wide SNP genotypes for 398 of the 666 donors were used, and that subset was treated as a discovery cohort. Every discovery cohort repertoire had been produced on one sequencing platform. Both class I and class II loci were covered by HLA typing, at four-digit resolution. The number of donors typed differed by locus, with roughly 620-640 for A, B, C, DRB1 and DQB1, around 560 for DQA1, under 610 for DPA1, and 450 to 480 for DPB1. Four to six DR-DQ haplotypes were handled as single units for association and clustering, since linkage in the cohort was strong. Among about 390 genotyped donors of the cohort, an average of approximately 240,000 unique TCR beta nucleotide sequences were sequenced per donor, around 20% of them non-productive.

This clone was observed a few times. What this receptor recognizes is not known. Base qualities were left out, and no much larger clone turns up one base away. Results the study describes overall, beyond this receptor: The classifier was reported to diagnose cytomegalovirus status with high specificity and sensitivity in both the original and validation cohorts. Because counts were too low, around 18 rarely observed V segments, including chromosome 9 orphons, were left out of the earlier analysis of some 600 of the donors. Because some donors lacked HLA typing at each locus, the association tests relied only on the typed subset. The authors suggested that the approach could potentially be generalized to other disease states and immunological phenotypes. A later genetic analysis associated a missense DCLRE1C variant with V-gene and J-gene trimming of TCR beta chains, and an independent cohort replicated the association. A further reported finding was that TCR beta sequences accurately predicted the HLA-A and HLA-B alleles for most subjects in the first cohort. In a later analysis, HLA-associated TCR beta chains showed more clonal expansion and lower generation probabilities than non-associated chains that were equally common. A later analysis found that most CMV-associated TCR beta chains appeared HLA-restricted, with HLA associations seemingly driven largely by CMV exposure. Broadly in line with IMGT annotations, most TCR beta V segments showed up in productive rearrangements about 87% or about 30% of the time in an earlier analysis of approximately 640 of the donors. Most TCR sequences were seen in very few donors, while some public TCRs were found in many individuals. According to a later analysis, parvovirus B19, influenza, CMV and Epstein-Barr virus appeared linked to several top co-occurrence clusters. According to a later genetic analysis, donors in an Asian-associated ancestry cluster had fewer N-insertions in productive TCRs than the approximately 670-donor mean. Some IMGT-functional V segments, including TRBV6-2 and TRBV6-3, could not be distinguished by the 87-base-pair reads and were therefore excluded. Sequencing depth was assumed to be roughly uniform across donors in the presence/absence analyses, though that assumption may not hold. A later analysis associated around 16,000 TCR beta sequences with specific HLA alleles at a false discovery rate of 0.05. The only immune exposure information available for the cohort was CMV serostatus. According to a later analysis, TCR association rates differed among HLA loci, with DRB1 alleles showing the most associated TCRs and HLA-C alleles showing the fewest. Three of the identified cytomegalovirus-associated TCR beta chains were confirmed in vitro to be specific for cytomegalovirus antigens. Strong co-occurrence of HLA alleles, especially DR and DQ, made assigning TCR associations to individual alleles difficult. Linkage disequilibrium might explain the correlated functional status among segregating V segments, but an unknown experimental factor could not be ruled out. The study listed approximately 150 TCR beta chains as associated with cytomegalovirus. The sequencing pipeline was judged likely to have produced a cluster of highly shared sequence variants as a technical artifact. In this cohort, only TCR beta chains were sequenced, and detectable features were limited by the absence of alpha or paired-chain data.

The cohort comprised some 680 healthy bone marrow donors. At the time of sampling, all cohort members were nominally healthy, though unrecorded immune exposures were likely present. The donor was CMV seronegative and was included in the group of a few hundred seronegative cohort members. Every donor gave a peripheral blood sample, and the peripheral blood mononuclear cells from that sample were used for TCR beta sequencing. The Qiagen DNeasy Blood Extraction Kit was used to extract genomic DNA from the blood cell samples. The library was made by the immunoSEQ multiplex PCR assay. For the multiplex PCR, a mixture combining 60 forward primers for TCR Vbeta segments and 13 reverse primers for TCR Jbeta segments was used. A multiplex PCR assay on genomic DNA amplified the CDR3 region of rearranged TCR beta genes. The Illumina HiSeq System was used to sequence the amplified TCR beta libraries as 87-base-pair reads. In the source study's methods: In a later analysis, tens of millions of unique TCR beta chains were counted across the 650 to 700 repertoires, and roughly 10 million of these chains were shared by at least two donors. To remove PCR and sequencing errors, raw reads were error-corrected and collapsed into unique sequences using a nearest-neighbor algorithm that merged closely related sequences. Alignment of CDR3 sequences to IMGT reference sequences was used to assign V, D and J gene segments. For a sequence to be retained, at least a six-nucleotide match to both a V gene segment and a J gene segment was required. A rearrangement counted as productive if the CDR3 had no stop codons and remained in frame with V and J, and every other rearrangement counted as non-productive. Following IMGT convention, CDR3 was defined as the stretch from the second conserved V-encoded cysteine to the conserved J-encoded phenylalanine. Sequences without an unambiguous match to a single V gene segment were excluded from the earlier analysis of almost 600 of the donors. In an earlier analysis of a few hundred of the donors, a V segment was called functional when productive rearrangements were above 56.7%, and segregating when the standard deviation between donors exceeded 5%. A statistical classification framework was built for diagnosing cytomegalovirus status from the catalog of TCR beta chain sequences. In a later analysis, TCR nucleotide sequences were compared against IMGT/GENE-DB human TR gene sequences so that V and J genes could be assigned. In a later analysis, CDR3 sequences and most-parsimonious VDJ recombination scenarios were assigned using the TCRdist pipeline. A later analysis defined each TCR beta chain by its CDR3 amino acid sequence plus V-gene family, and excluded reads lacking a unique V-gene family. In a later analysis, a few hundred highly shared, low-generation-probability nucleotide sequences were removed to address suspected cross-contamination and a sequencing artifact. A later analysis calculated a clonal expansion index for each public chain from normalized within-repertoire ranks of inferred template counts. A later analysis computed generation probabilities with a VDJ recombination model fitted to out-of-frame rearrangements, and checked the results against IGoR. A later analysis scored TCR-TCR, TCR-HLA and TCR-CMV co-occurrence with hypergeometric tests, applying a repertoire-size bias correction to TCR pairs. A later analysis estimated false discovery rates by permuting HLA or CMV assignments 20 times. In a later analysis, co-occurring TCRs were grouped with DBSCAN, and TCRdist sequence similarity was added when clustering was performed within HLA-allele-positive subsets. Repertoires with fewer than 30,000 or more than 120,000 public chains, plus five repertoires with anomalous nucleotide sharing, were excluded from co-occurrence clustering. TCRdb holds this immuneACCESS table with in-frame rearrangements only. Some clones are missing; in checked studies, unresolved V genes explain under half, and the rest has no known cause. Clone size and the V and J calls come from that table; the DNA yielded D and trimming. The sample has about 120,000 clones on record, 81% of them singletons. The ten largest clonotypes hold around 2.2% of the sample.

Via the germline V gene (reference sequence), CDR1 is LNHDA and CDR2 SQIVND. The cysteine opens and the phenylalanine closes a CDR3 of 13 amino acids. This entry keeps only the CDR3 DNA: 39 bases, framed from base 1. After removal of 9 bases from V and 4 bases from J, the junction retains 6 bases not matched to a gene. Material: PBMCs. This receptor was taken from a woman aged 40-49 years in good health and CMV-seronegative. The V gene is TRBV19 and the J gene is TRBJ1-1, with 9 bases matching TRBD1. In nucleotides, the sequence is TGTGCCAGCTGTAGGGGACAGGGCACTGAAGCTTTCTTT. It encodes CASCRGQGTEAFF.